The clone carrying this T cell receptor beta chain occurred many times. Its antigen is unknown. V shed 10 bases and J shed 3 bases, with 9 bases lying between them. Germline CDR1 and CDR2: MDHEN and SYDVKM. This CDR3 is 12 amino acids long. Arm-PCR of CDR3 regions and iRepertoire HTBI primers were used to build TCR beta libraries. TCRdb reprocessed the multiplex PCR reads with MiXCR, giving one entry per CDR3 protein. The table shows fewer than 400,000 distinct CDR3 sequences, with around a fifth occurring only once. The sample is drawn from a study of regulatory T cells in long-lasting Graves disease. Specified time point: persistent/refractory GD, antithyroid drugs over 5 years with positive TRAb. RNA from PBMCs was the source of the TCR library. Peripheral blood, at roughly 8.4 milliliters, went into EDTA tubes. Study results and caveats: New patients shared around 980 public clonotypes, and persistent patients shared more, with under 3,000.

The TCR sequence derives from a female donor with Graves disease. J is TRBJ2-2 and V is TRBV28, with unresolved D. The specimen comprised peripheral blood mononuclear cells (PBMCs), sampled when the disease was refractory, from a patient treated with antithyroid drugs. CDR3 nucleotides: TGTGCCACCGACACCTACACCGGGGAGCTGTTTTTT. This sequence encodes CATDTYTGELFF.